These 28 T cell receptor beta chains were all obtained from the same sample, sequenced in a study of T cell responses to AZD1222 COVID-19 vaccine. This table comes from immunoSEQ multiplex PCR, and its TCRdb copy is limited to in-frame clones, with some not included. The data contain about 260,000 clones, approximately 95% of them seen just once; the ten biggest clones take up roughly 0.6%. The sample consisted of peripheral blood, taken on day 0 of AZD1222 vaccination. All receptors come from an adult in good health.

V gene TRBV6-4 combines with J gene TRBJ1-1; D not resolved. V was cut by 5 bases and J by 7 bases, with 14 bases left in between. This CDR3 contains 13 residues. Germline V CDR1 and CDR2: MRHNA, SNTAGT. The CDR3 reads CASSQLAGREAFF. CDR3 DNA sequence: TGTGCCAGCAGTCAATTGGCCGGACGTGAAGCTTTCTTT.

This chain links TRBV3-1 (or the pseudogene TRBV3-2) with TRBJ2-6; TRBD1 matches at 7 bases. The ends lost 5 bases at V and 4 bases at J; junction bases unmatched: 11. The germline CDR1 and CDR2 sequences are LGHDT and YNNKEL (reference sequence). CDR3 length equals 17 residues. The CDR3 sequence is CASSNRDSSTGANVLTF. DNA for the CDR3: TGTGCCAGCAGCAACCGGGACAGCTCCACCGGGGCCAACGTCCTGACTTTC.

The chain employs TRBV7-2 and TRBJ2-7; 13 bases agree with TRBD2. The CDR3 is 15 amino acids. V dropped 4 bases and J dropped 5; count of bases not matched to a gene: 5. Germline values: CDR1 SGHTA, CDR2 FQGNSA. The CDR3 bases are TGTGCCAGCAGCTCCGGACTAGCGGGAGCCCACGAGCAGTACTTC. This gives the protein CASSSGLAGAHEQYF.

This clone was found a few times. V and J are TRBV30 and TRBJ2-6; TRBD1 matches at 10 bases. This CDR3 region has 17 residues. With V trimmed by 5 bases and J by 2 bases, 9 bases remained unmatched. Germline V gene sequence: CDR1 GTSNPN, CDR2 SVGIG (reference sequence). CDR3 nucleotide sequence: TGTGCCTGGCACCGGGACAGGGGAAGGACTGGGGCCAACGTCCTGACTTTC. Translated, it gives CAWHRDRGRTGANVLTF.

The chain carries TRBV29-1 and TRBJ1-1, with 11 bases fitting TRBD1. Germline V gene sequence: CDR1 SQVTM, CDR2 ANQGSEA. With 7 bases clipped from V and 6 bases from J, the junction kept 7 bases outside the gene matches. The CDR3 has 13 residues. CDR3 DNA sequence: TGCAGCGCCGTCCCGGGACAGGGGGCTGAAGCTTTCTTT. Translated, it gives CSAVPGQGAEAFF. Filled out from reference TRBV29-1 and TRBJ1-1, the complete variable domain reads SAVISQKPSRDICQRGTSLTIQCQVDSQVTMMFWYRQQPGQSLTLIATANQGSEATYESGFVIDKFPISRPNLTFSTLTVSNMSPEDSSIYLCSAVPGQGAEAFFGQGTRLTVV.

Only a few counts were recorded for this clone. V usage is TRBV6-2 or TRBV6-3 and J usage is TRBJ2-3, with D possibly matching TRBD2 (7 bases). With 2 bases removed from V and 0 bases from J, the gap between germline ends came to 18 bases. The CDR3 extends over 18 amino acids. Germline CDR1 MNHEY, CDR2 SVGEGT. CDR3 in DNA: TGTGCCAGCAGTTACCCCCTCGGGGGGCCGGGTAGCACAGATACGCAGTATTTT. Its translation is CASSYPLGGPGSTDTQYF.

This clone was recorded only once. CDR3: CSASVSPGEQYF. As DNA, the CDR3 is TGCAGCGCCTCGGTGTCCCCTGGCGAGCAGTACTTC. The V call is TRBV29-1, the J call TRBJ2-7; D unclear. This CDR3 region has 12 residues. CDR1 is SQVTM, CDR2 ANQGSEA, per germline. Trimming cost V 7 bases and J 6 bases, with 16 bases left between them.

This clone appeared a single time. The chain links TRBV12-3 or TRBV12-4 to TRBJ2-7; perhaps TRBD1 as D (6 bases). The CDR3 is 13 amino acids. V was cut by 7 bases and J by 6 bases, with 16 bases left in between. CDR3 amino acids: CASNNHRDREQYF. As DNA, the CDR3 is TGTGCCAGCAATAACCACAGGGATCGCGAGCAGTACTTC.

The rearrangement uses TRBV2 and TRBJ1-1; D is unclear. Germline lookup yields CDR1 SNHLY and CDR2 FYNNEI. V was cut by 4 bases and J by 11 bases, with 11 bases left in between. The CDR3 is made up of 11 amino acids. The CDR3 nucleotides are TGTGCCAGCAGTGCAGAGGAGTTGGCTTTCTTT. Translating gives CASSAEELAFF.

The chain links TRBV7-9 to TRBJ1-4; no clear D. V lost 0 bases and J lost 11, with 10 bases in between. CDR1 and CDR2 (germline): SEHNR, FQNEAQ (reference sequence). The CDR3 runs 13 residues. The CDR3 DNA reads TGTGCCAGCAGCTTAGCGGGGAGGCTCAAACTGTTTTTT. Its translation: CASSLAGRLKLFF.

The chain uses TRBV7-2 and TRBJ2-3; D is uncertain. V lost 5 bases and J lost 2, with 14 bases in between. CDR1 and CDR2 from the germline V gene are SGHTA and FQGNSA. CDR3 length equals 15 residues. This CDR3 is CASSPVLRFTDTQYF. CDR3 DNA: TGTGCCAGCAGCCCCGTATTGCGATTCACAGATACGCAGTATTTT. Full variable domain (missing parts from reference TRBV7-2 and TRBJ2-3): GAGVSQSPSNKVTEKGKDVELRCDPISGHTALYWYRQSLGQGLEFLIYFQGNSAPDKSGLPSDRFSAERTGGSVSTLTIQRTQQEDSAVYLCASSPVLRFTDTQYFGPGTRLTVL.

This clone was seen a few times. This chain connects TRBV3-1 (or the pseudogene TRBV3-2) to TRBJ2-5; D unresolved. There are 11 residues in the CDR3. V gave up 2 bases and J gave up 5 bases, with 3 bases separating them. CDR1 LGHDT and CDR2 YNNKEL come from the germline V gene (reference sequence). CDR3 coding DNA: TGTGCCAGCAGCCAATGGGAGACCCAGTACTTC. Translation: CASSQWETQYF.

The rearrangement links TRBV5-4 to TRBJ1-5; D might be TRBD1 (6 bases). CDR1 is SGHNT, CDR2 YYREEE, per germline (reference sequence). The length of the CDR3 is 16 residues. V was trimmed by 4 bases and J by 1 base, leaving 15 bases between them. The CDR3: CASSPQGPVSNQPQHF. The CDR3 bases are TGTGCCAGCAGCCCGCAGGGGCCAGTGAGCAATCAGCCCCAGCATTTT.

J is TRBJ2-2 and V is TRBV5-8; TRBD2 matches at 11 bases. With V trimmed by 4 bases and J by 7 bases, 6 bases remained unmatched. The CDR3 runs 15 residues. Germline V gene sequence: CDR1 SGHTS, CDR2 YDEGEE. The CDR3 DNA is TGTGCCAGCAGCCCTAGACTAGCGGGGAGCGGGGAGCTGTTTTTT. This encodes CASSPRLAGSGELFF. Looking up the rest from reference TRBV5-8 and TRBJ2-2 gives the full variable domain: EAGVTQSPTHLIKTRGQQATLRCSPISGHTSVYWYQQALGLGLQFLLWYDEGEERNRGNFPPRFSGRQFPNYSSELNVNALELEDSALYLCASSPRLAGSGELFFGEGSRLTVL.

V gene TRBV5-6 combines with J gene TRBJ1-4; D uncertain. The V end was cut by 2 bases, the J end by 6 bases, with 8 bases between. The CDR3 is 13 amino acids. Germline loops: CDR1 SGHDT, CDR2 YYEEEE. CDR3 amino acids: CASSFSVDEKLFF. Here the CDR3 DNA reads TGTGCCAGCAGCTTCTCGGTAGATGAAAAACTGTTTTTT.

J is TRBJ1-4 and V is TRBV5-1; tentative D call: TRBD1 (6 bases). The CDR3 loop spans 17 amino acids. The V and J ends lost 4 bases and 0 bases respectively, with 16 bases between them. Germline V gives CDR1 SGHRS, CDR2 YFSETQ. CDR3 DNA: TGCGCCAGCAGCATGCGGGACACCCTTGCAACTAATGAAAAACTGTTTTTT. It is translated as CASSMRDTLATNEKLFF.

The V and J genes are TRBV5-8 and TRBJ1-5; 10 bases align to TRBD1. CDR3 length: 15 amino acids. After removal of 3 bases from V and 4 bases from J, the junction contained 4 bases not matched to a gene. Germline V gives CDR1 SGHTS, CDR2 YDEGEE. CDR3 loop: CASSWGQGTNQPQHF. CDR3 nucleotides: TGTGCCAGCAGCTGGGGACAGGGGACTAATCAGCCCCAGCATTTT.

The chain carries TRBV28 and TRBJ2-7; 7 nucleotides match TRBD2. Trimming cost V 4 bases and J 6 bases; bases outside gene matches: 12. The length of the CDR3 is 15 residues. Germline CDR1 MDHEN, CDR2 SYDVKM. The CDR3 sequence: CASSSKGGSIREQYF. In nucleotides, the CDR3 is TGTGCCAGCAGTTCGAAGGGCGGGAGTATCCGCGAGCAGTACTTC.

This clone occurred once. This sequence joins TRBV4-3 and TRBJ2-2, with D possibly matching TRBD1 (6 bases). The CDR3 is 16 residues long. V was pared by 0 bases and J by 1 base, with 9 bases between. From germline, CDR1 is LGHNA and CDR2 YSLEER. The CDR3 nucleotides read TGCGCCAGCAGCCAAGATAGGGGGAGGAACACCGGGGAGCTGTTTTTT. Residues: CASSQDRGRNTGELFF.

This clone turned up a few times. The rearrangement joins TRBV7-2 to TRBJ1-2, with 9 bases identical to TRBD1. The J segment lost 8 bases and the V segment lost 4 bases, leaving 8 bases of the junction unmatched. The germline gives CDR1 SGHTA, CDR2 FQGNSA. The CDR3 covers 14 residues. The CDR3 sequence is CASSSGTGRVGYTF. The CDR3, as DNA: TGTGCCAGCAGCTCCGGGACAGGGAGAGTGGGCTACACCTTC.

This clone was counted only a few times. The chain uses TRBV19 and TRBJ1-2; D ambiguous. The CDR3 is 14 residues long. Germline V gene lookup returns CDR1 LNHDA and CDR2 SQIVND (reference sequence). V dropped 10 bases and J dropped 8 bases, with 23 bases sitting between them. The CDR3 region is CATTFGNIVGGYTF. CDR3 bases: TGTGCCACCACCTTCGGGAATATCGTTGGAGGCTACACCTTC.

CDR3 bases: TGCAGTGCTAGGTCCTACGAGCAGTACTTC. It encodes CSARSYEQYF. This rearrangement joins TRBV20-1 to TRBJ2-7; no definite D call. CDR1 and CDR2 (germline): DFQATT, SNEGSKA (reference sequence). V lost 3 bases and J lost 1, with 1 base in between. This CDR3 region has 10 residues.

V is TRBV11-3 and J is TRBJ2-2, with 12 bases that match TRBD2. After removal of 4 bases from V and 5 bases from J, the junction contained 5 bases not matched to a gene. Germline V lookup: CDR1 SGHNT, CDR2 YENEEA. The CDR3 has 16 amino acids. Here the CDR3 reads CASSSLGTSGTGELFF. The CDR3, as DNA: TGTGCCAGCAGCTCACTAGGGACTAGCGGGACCGGGGAGCTGTTTTTT.

The J gene is TRBJ2-3, the V gene TRBV5-1, with 9 bases aligning to TRBD1. The J segment lost 5 bases and the V segment lost 3 bases, leaving 7 bases of the junction unmatched. CDR3 length: 15 residues. Germline values: CDR1 SGHRS, CDR2 YFSETQ. The CDR3 DNA reads TGCGCCAGCAGCTCCCGGGACAGGGTAGTAGATACGCAGTATTTT. This encodes CASSSRDRVVDTQYF.

The DNA for the CDR3 is TGTGCCAGCAGCCAAGATCCACGGGCCTACAATGAGCAGTTCTTC. Translating it yields CASSQDPRAYNEQFF. The chain carries TRBV3-1 (or the pseudogene TRBV3-2) and TRBJ2-1; D unresolved. Trimming removed 0 bases at V and 2 bases at J, with 8 bases between. The CDR3 sequence is 15 residues long. Germline V gene data show CDR1 as LGHDT and CDR2 as YNNKEL (reference sequence).

CDR3 nucleotide sequence: TGTGCCAGCAGTTGGGACAGGATCTATGGCTACACCTTC. Translation: CASSWDRIYGYTF. This chain links TRBV6-2 or TRBV6-3 with TRBJ1-2, with 8 positions matching TRBD1. Germline-derived CDR1 and CDR2 are MNHEY and SVGEGT. The length of the CDR3 is 13 residues. V lost 4 bases and J lost 4; bases outside the gene matches: 2.

The V and J genes are TRBV19 and TRBJ1-1, with unresolved D. The CDR3 has 14 amino acids. Trimming removed 8 bases from V and 8 bases from J, with 21 bases in between. Germline CDR1 and CDR2: LNHDA and SQIVND (reference sequence). This CDR3 is CASLGRPRRWEAFF. The CDR3 DNA reads TGTGCCAGTCTGGGTCGTCCGCGCCGGTGGGAAGCTTTCTTT. The entire variable domain, with the rest obtained from reference TRBV19 and TRBJ1-1, is as follows: DGGITQSPKYLFRKEGQNVTLSCEQNLNHDAMYWYRQDPGQGLRLIYYSQIVNDFQKGDIAEGYSVSREKKESFPLTVTSAQKNPTAFYLCASLGRPRRWEAFFGQGTRLTVV.

V is TRBV7-9 and J is TRBJ2-7; D is undetermined. From germline, CDR1 is SEHNR and CDR2 FQNEAQ (reference sequence). This CDR3 is built from 15 residues. Trimming removed 3 bases from V and 6 bases from J, with 18 bases in between. As DNA, the CDR3 is TGTGCCAGCAGCTTCCCAAAAGGAGTGGGAAGCGAGCAGTACTTC. Its protein is CASSFPKGVGSEQYF.